This entry features one TCR beta chain sequence. In the original processing: Reference gene primer amplification yielded estimated nucleated cell counts. This table comes from immunoSEQ multiplex PCR, and its TCRdb copy is limited to in-frame clones, with some not included. That table is the source of V, J and clone size, and D and trimming were worked out from the DNA. There are fewer than 500,000 clones in the sample; around 89% occur only once, and approximately 1.2% lies in the top ten. Residents of approximately 25 US areas, aged roughly 18 to 89 years, made up the participants. The data belong to a study of blood T cell repertoires in COVID-19. About the study: COVID-19 samples collected from the United States, Italy and Spain covered acute and convalescent phases. T cells, B-cell-depleted T cells, or PBMCs supplied cDNA or gDNA.

Trimming at V came to 0 bases and at J to 9 bases, leaving 3 bases not matched to a gene. The CDR3 has 15 residues. Per the germline V gene, CDR1 is LNHNV and CDR2 is YYDKDF (reference sequence). This clonotype originated in a man aged 30-40 years who had recovered from COVID-19. The rearrangement joins TRBV15 to TRBJ1-6; TRBD1 matches 9 bases. The sequenced material came from PBMCs or T cells enriched from blood (not recorded which). CDR3 bases: TGTGCCACCAGCAGAGATGGACAGGGGCTTTCACCCCTCCACTTT. As protein: CATSRDGQGLSPLHF. The variable domain in full, with the rest retrieved from reference TRBV15 and TRBJ1-6, is DAMVIQNPRYQVTQFGKPVTLSCSQTLNHNVMYWYQQKSSQAPKLLFHYYDKDFNNEADTPDNFQSRRPNTSFCFLDIRSPGLGDTAMYLCATSRDGQGLSPLHFGNGTRLTVT.